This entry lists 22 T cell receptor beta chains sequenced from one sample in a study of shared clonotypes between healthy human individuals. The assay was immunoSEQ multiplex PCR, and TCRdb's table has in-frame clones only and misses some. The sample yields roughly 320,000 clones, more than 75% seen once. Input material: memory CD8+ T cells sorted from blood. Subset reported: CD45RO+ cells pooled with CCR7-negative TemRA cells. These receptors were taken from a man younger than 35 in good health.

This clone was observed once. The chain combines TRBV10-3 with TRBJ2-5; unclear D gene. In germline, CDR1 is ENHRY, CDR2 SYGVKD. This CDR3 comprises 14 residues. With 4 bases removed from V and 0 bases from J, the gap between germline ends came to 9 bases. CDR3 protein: CAISAVGYQETQYF. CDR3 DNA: TGTGCCATCAGTGCGGTGGGGTACCAAGAGACCCAGTACTTC.

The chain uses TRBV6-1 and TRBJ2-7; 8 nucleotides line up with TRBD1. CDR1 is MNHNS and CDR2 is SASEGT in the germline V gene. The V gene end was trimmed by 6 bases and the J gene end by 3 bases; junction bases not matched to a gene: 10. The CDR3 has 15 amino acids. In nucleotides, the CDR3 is TGTGCCAGCAGCGATCCCACAGGGGGTCTCTACGAGCAGTACTTC. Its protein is CASSDPTGGLYEQYF.

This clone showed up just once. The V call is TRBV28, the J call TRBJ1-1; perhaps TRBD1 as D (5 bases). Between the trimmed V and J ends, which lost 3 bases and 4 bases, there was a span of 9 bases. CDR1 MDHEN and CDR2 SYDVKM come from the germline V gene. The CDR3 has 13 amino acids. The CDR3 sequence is CASSFRGTTEAFF. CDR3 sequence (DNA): TGTGCCAGCAGTTTTCGGGGGACCACTGAAGCTTTCTTT.

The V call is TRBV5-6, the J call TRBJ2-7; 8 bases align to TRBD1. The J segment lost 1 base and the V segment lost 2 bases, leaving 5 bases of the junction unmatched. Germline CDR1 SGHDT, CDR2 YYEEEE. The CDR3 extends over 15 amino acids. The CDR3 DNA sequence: TGTGCCAGCAGCTTCGGACAGGGATATTCCTACGAGCAGTACTTC. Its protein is CASSFGQGYSYEQYF.

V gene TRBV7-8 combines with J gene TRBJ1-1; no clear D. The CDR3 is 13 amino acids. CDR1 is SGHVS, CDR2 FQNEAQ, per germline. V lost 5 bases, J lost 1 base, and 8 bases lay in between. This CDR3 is CASSPYKNTEAFF. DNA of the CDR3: TGTGCCAGCAGCCCCTACAAGAACACTGAAGCTTTCTTT.

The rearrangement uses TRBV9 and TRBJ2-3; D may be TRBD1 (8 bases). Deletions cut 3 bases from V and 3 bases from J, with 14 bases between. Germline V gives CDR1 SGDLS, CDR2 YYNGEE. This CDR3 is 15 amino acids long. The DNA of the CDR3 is TGTGCCAGCAGCGCCCACAGGGGGGGTACAGATACGCAGTATTTT. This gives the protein CASSAHRGGTDTQYF.

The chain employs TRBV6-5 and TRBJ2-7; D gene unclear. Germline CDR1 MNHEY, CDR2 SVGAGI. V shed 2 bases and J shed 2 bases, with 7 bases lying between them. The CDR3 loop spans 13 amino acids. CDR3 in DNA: TGTGCCAGCAGTTACGCGGCTACCTACGAGCAGTACTTC. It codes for CASSYAATYEQYF.

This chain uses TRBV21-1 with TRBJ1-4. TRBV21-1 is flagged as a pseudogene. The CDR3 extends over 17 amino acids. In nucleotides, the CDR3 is TGTGCCAGCAGCTACGCCGCACCGTCCACAACTAATGAAAAACTGTTTTTT. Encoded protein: CASSYAAPSTTNEKLFF.

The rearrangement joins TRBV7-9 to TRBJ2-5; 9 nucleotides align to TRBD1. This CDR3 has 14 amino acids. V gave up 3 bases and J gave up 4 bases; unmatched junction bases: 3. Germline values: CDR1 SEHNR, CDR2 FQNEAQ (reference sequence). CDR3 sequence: CASSFTTGGETQYF. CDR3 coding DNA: TGTGCCAGCAGCTTTACGACAGGGGGAGAGACCCAGTACTTC.

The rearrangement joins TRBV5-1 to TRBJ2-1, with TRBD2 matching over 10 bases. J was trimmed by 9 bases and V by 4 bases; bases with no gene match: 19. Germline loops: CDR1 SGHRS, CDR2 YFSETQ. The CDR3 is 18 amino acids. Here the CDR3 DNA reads TGCGCCAGCAGCCGATATCGGGGGTTAGCGGGAGGTTTCGCTGAGCAGTTCTTC. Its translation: CASSRYRGLAGGFAEQFF. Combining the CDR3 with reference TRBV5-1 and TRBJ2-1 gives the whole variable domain KAGVTQTPRYLIKTRGQQVTLSCSPISGHRSVSWYQQTPGQGLQFLFEYFSETQRNKGNFPGRFSGRQFSNSRSEMNVSTLELGDSALYLCASSRYRGLAGGFAEQFFGPGTRLTVL.

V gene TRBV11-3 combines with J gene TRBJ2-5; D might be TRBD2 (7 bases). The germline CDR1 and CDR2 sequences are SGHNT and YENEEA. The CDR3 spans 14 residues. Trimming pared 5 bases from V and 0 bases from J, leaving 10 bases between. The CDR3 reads CASSPGGHQETQYF. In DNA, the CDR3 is TGTGCCAGCAGCCCCGGGGGGCACCAAGAGACCCAGTACTTC.

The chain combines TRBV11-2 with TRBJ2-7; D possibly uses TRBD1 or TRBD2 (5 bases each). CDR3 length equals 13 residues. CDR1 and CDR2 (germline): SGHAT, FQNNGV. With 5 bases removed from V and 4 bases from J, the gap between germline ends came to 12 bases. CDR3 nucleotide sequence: TGTGCCAGCAGCGCCGGGACCTGGTACGAGCAGTACTTC. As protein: CASSAGTWYEQYF.

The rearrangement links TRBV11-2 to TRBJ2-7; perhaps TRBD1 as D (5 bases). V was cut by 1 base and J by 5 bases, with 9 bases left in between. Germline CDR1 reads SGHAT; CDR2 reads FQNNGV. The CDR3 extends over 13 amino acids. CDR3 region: CASSLGQGNEQYF. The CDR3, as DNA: TGTGCCAGCAGCTTAGGGCAGGGCAACGAGCAGTACTTC.

The CDR3 is CASSSPLPGTGGHEQYF. CDR3 in DNA: TGTGCCAGCAGCTCACCATTACCCGGGACAGGGGGCCACGAGCAGTACTTC. The chain employs TRBV7-9 and TRBJ2-7, with 12 bases matching TRBD1. Trimming at V came to 4 bases and at J to 5 bases, leaving 12 bases not matched to a gene. From germline, CDR1 is SEHNR and CDR2 FQNEAQ (reference sequence). This CDR3 comprises 17 residues.

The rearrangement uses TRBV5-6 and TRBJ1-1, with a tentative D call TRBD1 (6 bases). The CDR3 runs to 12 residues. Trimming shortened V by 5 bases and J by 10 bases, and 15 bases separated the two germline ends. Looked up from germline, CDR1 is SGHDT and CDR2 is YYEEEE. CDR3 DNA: TGTGCCAGCAGGGCCCGAACCAGGGGAGCTTTCTTT. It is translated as CASRARTRGAFF.

The CDR3 spells CASSAHSGSTDEQYF. The CDR3 DNA sequence: TGTGCCAGCAGCGCCCATAGCGGGAGCACCGACGAGCAGTACTTC. The chain recombines TRBV9 with TRBJ2-7; the match to TRBD2 covers 9 bases. The CDR3 length is 15 residues. Germline assignment: CDR1 SGDLS and CDR2 YYNGEE. The ends lost 3 bases at V and 5 bases at J; junction bases unmatched: 9.

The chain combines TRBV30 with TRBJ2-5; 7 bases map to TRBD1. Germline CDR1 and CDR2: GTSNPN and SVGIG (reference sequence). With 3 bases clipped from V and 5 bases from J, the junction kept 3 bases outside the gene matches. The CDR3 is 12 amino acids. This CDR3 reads CAWRGGPETQYF. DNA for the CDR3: TGTGCCTGGAGAGGGGGCCCGGAGACCCAGTACTTC. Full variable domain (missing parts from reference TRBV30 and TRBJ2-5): SQTIHQWPATLVQPVGSPLSLECTVEGTSNPNLYWYRQAAGRGLQLLFYSVGIGQISSEVPQNLSASRPQDRQFILSSKKLLLSDSGFYLCAWRGGPETQYFGPGTRLLVL.

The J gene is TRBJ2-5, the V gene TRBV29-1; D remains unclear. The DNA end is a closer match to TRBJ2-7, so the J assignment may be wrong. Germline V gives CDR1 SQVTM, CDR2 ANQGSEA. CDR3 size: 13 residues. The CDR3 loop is CSVTRSNSYEQYF. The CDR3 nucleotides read TGCAGCGTTACAAGGTCTAACTCCTACGAGCAGTACTTC.

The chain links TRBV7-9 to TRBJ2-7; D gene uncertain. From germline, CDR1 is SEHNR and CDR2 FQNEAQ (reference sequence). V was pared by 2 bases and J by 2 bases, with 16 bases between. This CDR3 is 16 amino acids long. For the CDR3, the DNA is TGTGCCAGCAGCTTAACCCCTCGTTATTTTCCCTACGAGCAGTACTTC. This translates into CASSLTPRYFPYEQYF.

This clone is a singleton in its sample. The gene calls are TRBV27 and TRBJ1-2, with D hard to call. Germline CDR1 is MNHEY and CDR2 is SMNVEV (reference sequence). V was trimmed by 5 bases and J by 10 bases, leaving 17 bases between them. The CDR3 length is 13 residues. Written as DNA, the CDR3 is TGTGCCAGCAGTGCCACGCGAGGAGGAGCCTACACCTTC. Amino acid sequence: CASSATRGGAYTF.

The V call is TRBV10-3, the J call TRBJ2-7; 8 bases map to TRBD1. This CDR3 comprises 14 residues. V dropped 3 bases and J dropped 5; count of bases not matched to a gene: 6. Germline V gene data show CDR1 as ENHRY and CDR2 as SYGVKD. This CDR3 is CAISDVSGGHEQYF. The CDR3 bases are TGTGCCATCAGTGACGTGTCAGGGGGCCACGAGCAGTACTTC.

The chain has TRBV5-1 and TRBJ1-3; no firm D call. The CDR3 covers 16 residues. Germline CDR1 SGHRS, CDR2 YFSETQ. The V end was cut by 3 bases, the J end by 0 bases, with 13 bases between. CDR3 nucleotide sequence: TGCGCCAGCAGCTCAAAGACGGAAGGCTCTGGAAACACCATATATTTT. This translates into CASSSKTEGSGNTIYF.